A single T cell receptor beta chain is shown here with its context. Antigen unknown. The PCR had 60 Vbeta and 13 Jbeta primers. The data were produced by immunoSEQ multiplex PCR, yet TCRdb's version contains in-frame clones alone and is incomplete. Of hundreds of thousands of clones listed, approximately 82% are singletons. V lost 8 bases and J 8 bases, leaving 10 bases between the germline ends. There are 11 residues in the CDR3. Looked up from germline, CDR1 is SNHLY and CDR2 is FYNNEI. The data belong to a study of cytomegalovirus exposure and HLA in healthy donors. Overall study context: From HLA-typed donors, an early data release held around 85 million unique TCRs. Findings and limits, study-wide: The authors judged a highly shared variant cluster likely a sequencing artifact.

What was sequenced was PBMCs. The receptor's source is a woman aged 35 to 49 in good health and CMV-seronegative. The chain couples TRBV2 to TRBJ1-3, with D hard to call. CDR3 loop: CASGMEDTIYF. Here the CDR3 DNA reads TGTGCCAGCGGGATGGAGGACACCATATATTTT.